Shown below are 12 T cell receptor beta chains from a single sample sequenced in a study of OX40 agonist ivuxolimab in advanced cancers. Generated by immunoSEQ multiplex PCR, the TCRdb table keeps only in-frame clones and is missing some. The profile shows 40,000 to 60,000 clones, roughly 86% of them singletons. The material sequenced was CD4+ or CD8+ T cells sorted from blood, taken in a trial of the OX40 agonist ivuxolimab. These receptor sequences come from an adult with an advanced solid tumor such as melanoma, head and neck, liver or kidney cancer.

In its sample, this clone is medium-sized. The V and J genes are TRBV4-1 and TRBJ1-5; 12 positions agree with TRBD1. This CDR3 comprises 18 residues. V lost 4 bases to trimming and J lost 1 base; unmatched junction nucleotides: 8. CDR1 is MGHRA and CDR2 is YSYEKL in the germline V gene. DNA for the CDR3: TGCGCCAGCAGCCCGGGACAGGGGGCTAAAGGGAGCAATCAGCCCCAGCATTTT. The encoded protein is CASSPGQGAKGSNQPQHF.

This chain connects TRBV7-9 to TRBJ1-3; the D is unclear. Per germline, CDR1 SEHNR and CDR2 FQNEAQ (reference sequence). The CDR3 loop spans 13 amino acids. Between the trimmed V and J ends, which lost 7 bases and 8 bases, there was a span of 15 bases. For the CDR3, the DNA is TGTGCCAGCACGCCCGGAGGGAAAGACACCATATATTTT. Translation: CASTPGGKDTIYF. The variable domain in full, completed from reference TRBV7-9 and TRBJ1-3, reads DTGVSQNPRHKITKRGQNVTFRCDPISEHNRLYWYRQTLGQGPEFLTYFQNEAQLEKSRLLSDRFSAERPKGSFSTLEIQRTEQGDSAMYLCASTPGGKDTIYFGEGSWLTVV.

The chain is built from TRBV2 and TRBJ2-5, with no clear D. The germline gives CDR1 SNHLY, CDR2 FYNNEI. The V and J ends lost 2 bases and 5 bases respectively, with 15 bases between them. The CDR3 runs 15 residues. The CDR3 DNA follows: TGTGCCAGCAGTGAATGGCGAGACACTGGGGAGACCCAGTACTTC. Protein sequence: CASSEWRDTGETQYF. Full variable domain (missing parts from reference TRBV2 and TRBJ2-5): EPEVTQTPSHQVTQMGQEVILRCVPISNHLYFYWYRQILGQKVEFLVSFYNNEISEKSEIFDDQFSVERPDGSNFTLKIRSTKLEDSAMYFCASSEWRDTGETQYFGPGTRLLVL.

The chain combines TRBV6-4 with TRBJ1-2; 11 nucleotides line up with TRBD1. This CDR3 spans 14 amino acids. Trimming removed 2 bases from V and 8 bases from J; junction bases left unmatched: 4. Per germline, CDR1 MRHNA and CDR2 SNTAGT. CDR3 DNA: TGTGCCAGCAGTGACCCGGGACAGGGGGGCGGCTACACCTTC. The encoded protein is CASSDPGQGGGYTF.

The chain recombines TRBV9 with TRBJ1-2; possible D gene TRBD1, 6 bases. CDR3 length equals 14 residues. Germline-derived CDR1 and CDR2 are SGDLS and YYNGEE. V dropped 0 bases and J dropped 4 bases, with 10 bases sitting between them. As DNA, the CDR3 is TGTGCCAGCAGCGTAGGGACAGCGACCTATGGCTACACCTTC. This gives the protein CASSVGTATYGYTF. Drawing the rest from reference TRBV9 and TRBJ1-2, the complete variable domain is DSGVTQTPKHLITATGQRVTLRCSPRSGDLSVYWYQQSLDQGLQFLIQYYNGEERAKGNILERFSAQQFPDLHSELNLSSLELGDSALYFCASSVGTATYGYTFGSGTRLTVV.

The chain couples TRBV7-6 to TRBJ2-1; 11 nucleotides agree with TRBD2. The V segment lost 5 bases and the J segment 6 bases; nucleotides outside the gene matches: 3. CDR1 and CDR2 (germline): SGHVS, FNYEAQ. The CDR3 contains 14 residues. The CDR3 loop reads CASSRLAGLNEQFF. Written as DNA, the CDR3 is TGTGCCAGCAGCAGACTAGCGGGACTCAATGAGCAGTTCTTC. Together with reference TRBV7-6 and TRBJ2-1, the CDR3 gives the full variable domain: GAGVSQSPRYKVTKRGQDVALRCDPISGHVSLYWYRQALGQGPEFLTYFNYEAQQDKSGLPNDRFSAERPEGSISTLTIQRTEQRDSAMYRCASSRLAGLNEQFFGPGTRLTVL.

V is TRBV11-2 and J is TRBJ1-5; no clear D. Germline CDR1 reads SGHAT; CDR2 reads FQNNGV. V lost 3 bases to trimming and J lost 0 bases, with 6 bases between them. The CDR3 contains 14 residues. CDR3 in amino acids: CASSLVSSNQPQHF. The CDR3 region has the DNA TGTGCCAGCAGCTTGGTCAGTAGCAATCAGCCCCAGCATTTT.

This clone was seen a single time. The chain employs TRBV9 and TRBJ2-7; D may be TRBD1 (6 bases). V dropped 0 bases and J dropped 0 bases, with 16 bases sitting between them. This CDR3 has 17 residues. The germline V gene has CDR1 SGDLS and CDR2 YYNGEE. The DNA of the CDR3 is TGTGCCAGCAGCGTAGTAATTGGACAGAGGAGCTCCTACGAGCAGTACTTC. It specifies CASSVVIGQRSSYEQYF.

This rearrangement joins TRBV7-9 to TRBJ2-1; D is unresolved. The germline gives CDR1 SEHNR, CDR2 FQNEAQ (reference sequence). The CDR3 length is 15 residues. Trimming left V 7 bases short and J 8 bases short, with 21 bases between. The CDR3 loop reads CASTPLSGAVDEQFF. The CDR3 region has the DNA TGTGCCAGCACCCCTCTCAGTGGCGCCGTGGATGAGCAGTTCTTC.

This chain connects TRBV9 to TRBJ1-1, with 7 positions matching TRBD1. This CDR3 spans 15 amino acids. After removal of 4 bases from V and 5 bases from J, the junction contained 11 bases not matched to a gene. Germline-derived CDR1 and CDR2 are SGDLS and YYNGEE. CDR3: CASSPQQGMVTEAFF. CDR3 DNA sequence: TGTGCCAGCAGCCCGCAACAGGGGATGGTAACTGAAGCTTTCTTT.

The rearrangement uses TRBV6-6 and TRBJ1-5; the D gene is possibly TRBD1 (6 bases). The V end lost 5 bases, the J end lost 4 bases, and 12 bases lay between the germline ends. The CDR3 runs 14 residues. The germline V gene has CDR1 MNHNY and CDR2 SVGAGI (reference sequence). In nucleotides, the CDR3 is TGTGCCAGCAGTAGACCAGGGGCTAATCAGCCCCAGCATTTT. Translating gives CASSRPGANQPQHF.

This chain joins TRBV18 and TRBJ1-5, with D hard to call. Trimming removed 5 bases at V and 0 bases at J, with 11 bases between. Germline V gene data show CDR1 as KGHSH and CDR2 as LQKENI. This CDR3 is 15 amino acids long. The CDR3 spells CASSVMKTSNQPQHF. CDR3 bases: TGTGCCAGCTCAGTTATGAAGACTAGCAATCAGCCCCAGCATTTT. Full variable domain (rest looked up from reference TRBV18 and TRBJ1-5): NAGVMQNPRHLVRRRGQEARLRCSPMKGHSHVYWYRQLPEEGLKFMVYLQKENIIDESGMPKERFSAEFPKEGPSILRIQQVVRGDSAAYFCASSVMKTSNQPQHFGDGTRLSIL.